This T cell receptor (beta chain) is drawn from a study of T cells after yellow fever vaccination. This CDR3 spans 14 amino acids. V was clipped by 6 bases and J by 4 bases; unmatched bases: 5. TCRdb used MiXCR to reprocess the 5' RACE reads, holding one entry per CDR3 protein. The table lists some 200,000 distinct CDR3 sequences, approximately 3% of them singletons. This clonotype has at least ten counts. Its antigen is unidentified. Regarding the study as a whole: Compared with primary, the secondary response was weaker and peaked at day 5, not 15.

The material was CD4+ T cells sorted from PBMCs, obtained 10 days after the yellow fever booster vaccination. The chain employs TRBV12-3 or TRBV12-4 and TRBJ2-3, with 9 positions matching TRBD1. This clonotype was obtained from a young man who received the YFV17D yellow fever vaccine. CDR3 residues: CASSSTGGADTQYF. DNA for the CDR3: TGTGCCAGCAGCTCTACAGGGGGCGCAGATACGCAGTATTTT.